This T cell receptor beta chain was captured by sequencing in a study of blood T cell repertoires in COVID-19. Study-wide context: The analysed material was cDNA or gDNA that came from T cells, B-cell-depleted T cells, or PBMCs.

Germline values: CDR1 LGHNA, CDR2 YNFKEQ. Between the trimmed V and J ends, which lost 1 base and 4 bases, there was a span of 2 bases. The CDR3 loop spans 12 amino acids. Sequencing was performed with immunoSEQ multiplex PCR; in TCRdb, only in-frame clones are kept and a portion is missing. There are 270,000 or so clones in the sample; under 90% occur only once, and more than 9.5% lies in the top ten. V gene TRBV4-2 combines with J gene TRBJ1-5; D call uncertain. The clonotype originates from a woman aged 30 to 39 with COVID-19, enrolled during active disease. The source material was peripheral blood. The CDR3 sequence: CASSQVNQPQHF. The CDR3 DNA sequence: TGTGCCAGCAGCCAAGTAAATCAGCCCCAGCATTTT.